This TCR beta chain was recorded in a study of blood T cell repertoires in COVID-19. Study information: There were acute and convalescent COVID-19 samples, and they came from the United States, Italy and Spain. The analysed material was cDNA or gDNA that came from T cells, B-cell-depleted T cells, or PBMCs.

Per the original methods: It was from reference gene primer amplification that nucleated cell counts were estimated. Clones were read by immunoSEQ multiplex PCR, and TCRdb kept only the in-frame ones, dropping some. The D gene and trimming were derived from the DNA, and the V and J assignments and clone size from that table. The sample carries around 170,000 clones, more than 70% recorded once. Sequenced input: peripheral blood. The origin of this receptor is a woman aged 25 to 39 with acute or convalescent COVID-19.

CDR3 in DNA: TGCGCCAGCAGCTTGGGAGTAGACAATGAGCAGTTCTTC. It specifies CASSLGVDNEQFF. This chain connects TRBV5-1 to TRBJ2-1; D unclear. The CDR3 has 13 residues. Per the germline V gene, CDR1 is SGHRS and CDR2 is YFSETQ. Trimming stripped 0 bases from V and 5 bases from J, with 6 bases between.